The clone carrying this TCR beta chain has only one observation. These data are taken from a study of Graves' ophthalmopathy and Graves' hyperthyroidism. The authors amplified TCR beta CDR3 regions from RNA transcripts. HTBI-primed RT-PCR formed the first round, and a multiplex PCR formed the second. TCRdb ran MiXCR on the multiplex PCR reads and lists one entry per CDR3 protein. The data show 200,000 to 300,000 distinct CDR3 sequences, 45% seen once. The germline gives CDR1 MNHNS, CDR2 SASEGT. The CDR3 is 15 amino acids. The germline V and J ends were trimmed by 6 bases and 0 bases, with 9 bases remaining between them.

The chain combines TRBV6-1 with TRBJ2-6; D might be TRBD1 (6 bases). The specimen was peripheral blood. This sequence was found in an adult man with Graves' ophthalmopathy. The CDR3 nucleotides are TGTGCCAGCAGAATACAGGGCTCTGGGGCCAACGTCCTGACTTTC. This translates into CASRIQGSGANVLTF.